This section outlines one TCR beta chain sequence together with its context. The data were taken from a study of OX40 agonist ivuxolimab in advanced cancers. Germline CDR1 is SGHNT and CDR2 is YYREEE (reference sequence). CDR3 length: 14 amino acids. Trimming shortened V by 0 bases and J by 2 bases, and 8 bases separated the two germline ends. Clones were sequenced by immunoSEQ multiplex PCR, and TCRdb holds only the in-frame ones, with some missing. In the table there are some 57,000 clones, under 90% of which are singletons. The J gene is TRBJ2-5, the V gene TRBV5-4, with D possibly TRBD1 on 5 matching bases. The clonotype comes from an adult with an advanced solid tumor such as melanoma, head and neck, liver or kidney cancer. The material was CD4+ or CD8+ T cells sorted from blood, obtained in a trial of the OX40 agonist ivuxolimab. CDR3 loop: CASSLGQGQETQYF. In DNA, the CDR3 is TGTGCCAGCAGCTTGGGGCAGGGACAAGAGACCCAGTACTTC.